This entry describes one T cell receptor (beta chain). Assay: immunoSEQ multiplex PCR; the TCRdb copy retains only in-frame clones and omits some. The table records about 150,000 clones, around 82% of them present only once. This entry comes from a study of blood T cell repertoires in COVID-19. The CDR3 extends over 13 amino acids. Germline-derived CDR1 and CDR2 are MGHRA and YSYEKL. Between the trimmed V and J ends, which lost 3 bases and 13 bases, there was a span of 13 bases. This chain joins TRBV4-1 and TRBJ1-6; the D gene is possibly TRBD1 (6 bases). Sequencing input: peripheral blood. The origin of this receptor is a young man with active or convalescent COVID-19. The CDR3 loop is CASSQTGPLPLHF. DNA for the CDR3: TGCGCCAGCAGCCAGACAGGCCCTCTGCCCCTCCACTTT.